Sequencing of this T cell receptor (beta chain) was carried out in a study of blood T cell repertoires in COVID-19. Overall study: The cDNA or gDNA used as material had been derived from T cells, B-cell-depleted T cells, or PBMCs.

Profiling relied on immunoSEQ multiplex PCR, and the TCRdb table lists in-frame clones only, not all of them. The sample lists 200,000 to 250,000 clones; 65% to 85% were seen once. The study assigned cohorts using participant-reported clinical history. The CDR3 length is 16 residues. Looked up from germline, CDR1 is SEHNR and CDR2 is FQNEAQ (reference sequence). The junction had 10 bases not matched to a gene; V was cut back by 5 bases and J by 8 bases. This chain links TRBV7-9 with TRBJ2-7, with 15 bases fitting TRBD2. Sequenced material: PBMCs or T cells enriched from blood (not recorded which). The origin of this receptor is a woman aged 40 to 50 who had recovered from COVID-19. CDR3 sequence (DNA): TGTGCCAGCAGCCGGACTAGCGGGAGGGAAAATATTAAGCAGTACTTC. It codes for CASSRTSGRENIKQYF.